This T cell receptor (beta chain) was sequenced during a study of shared clonotypes between healthy human individuals. Whole-study context: The cohort comprised a couple of women and a few men. Their ages spanned 18 to 49 years.

Details on this clone: Its antigen is currently unknown.

As handled by the study authors: Sequence data from immunoSEQ were junction-only and lacked quality scores; consequently, filtering differed. Measured with immunoSEQ multiplex PCR; TCRdb has only the in-frame clones, and not every one. The D gene and trimming were derived from the DNA, and the V and J assignments and clone size from that table. The sample has roughly 2.5 million clones; around nine tenths are singletons. The germline V gene encodes CDR1 GTSNPN and CDR2 SVGIG (reference sequence). This CDR3 region has 12 residues. Caucasian adults residing in Nashville, Tennessee made up all the donors. Findings of the study overall: For sorted subsets, rarefaction showed incomplete sequencing despite large depth.

The origin of this receptor is a man younger than 35 in good health. The chain employs TRBV30 and TRBJ2-5; no clear D. The end of the DNA aligns better with TRBJ2-7, so the J call may be wrong. The sequenced material came from naive CD4+ T cells sorted from blood. Subset meaning: CD45RA+ positively selected. The CDR3 loop is CAWGKGFHEQYF. The DNA for the CDR3 is TGTGCCTGGGGGAAGGGTTTCCACGAGCAGTACTTC.